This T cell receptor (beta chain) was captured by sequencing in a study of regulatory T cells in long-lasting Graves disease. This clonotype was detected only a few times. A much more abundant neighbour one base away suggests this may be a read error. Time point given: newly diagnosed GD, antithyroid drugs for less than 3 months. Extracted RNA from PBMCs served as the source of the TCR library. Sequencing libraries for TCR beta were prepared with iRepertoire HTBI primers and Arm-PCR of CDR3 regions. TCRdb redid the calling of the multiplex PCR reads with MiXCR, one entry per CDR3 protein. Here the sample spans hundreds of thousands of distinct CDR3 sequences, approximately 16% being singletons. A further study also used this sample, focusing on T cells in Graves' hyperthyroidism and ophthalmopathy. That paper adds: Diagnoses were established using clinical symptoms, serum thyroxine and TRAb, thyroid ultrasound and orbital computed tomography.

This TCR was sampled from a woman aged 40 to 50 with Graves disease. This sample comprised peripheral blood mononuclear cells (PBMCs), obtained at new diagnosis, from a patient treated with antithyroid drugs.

The chain's CDR3 is CASSLNLFGSSYNEQSF. Written as DNA, the CDR3 is TGTGCCAGCAGCTTAAATCTGTTTGGAAGCTCCTACAATGAGCAGTCCTTC. V gene TRBV7-3 combines with J gene TRBJ2-1, with D hard to call. Per germline, CDR1 SGHTA and CDR2 FQGTGA. The CDR3 sequence is 17 residues long.